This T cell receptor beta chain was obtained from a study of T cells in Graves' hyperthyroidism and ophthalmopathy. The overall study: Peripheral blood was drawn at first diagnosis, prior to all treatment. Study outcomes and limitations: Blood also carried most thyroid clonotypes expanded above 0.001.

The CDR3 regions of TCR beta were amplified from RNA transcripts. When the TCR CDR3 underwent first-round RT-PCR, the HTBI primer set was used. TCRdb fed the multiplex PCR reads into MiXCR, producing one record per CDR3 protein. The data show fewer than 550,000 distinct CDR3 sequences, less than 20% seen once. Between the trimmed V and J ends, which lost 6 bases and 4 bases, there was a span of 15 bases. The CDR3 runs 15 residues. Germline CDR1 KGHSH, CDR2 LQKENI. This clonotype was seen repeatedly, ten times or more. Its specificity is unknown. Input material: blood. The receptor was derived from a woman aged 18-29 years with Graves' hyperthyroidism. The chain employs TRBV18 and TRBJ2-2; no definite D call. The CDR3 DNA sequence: TGTGCCAGCTCCAAGGAGTCAGCGTCCACCGGGGAGCTGTTTTTT. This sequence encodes CASSKESASTGELFF.